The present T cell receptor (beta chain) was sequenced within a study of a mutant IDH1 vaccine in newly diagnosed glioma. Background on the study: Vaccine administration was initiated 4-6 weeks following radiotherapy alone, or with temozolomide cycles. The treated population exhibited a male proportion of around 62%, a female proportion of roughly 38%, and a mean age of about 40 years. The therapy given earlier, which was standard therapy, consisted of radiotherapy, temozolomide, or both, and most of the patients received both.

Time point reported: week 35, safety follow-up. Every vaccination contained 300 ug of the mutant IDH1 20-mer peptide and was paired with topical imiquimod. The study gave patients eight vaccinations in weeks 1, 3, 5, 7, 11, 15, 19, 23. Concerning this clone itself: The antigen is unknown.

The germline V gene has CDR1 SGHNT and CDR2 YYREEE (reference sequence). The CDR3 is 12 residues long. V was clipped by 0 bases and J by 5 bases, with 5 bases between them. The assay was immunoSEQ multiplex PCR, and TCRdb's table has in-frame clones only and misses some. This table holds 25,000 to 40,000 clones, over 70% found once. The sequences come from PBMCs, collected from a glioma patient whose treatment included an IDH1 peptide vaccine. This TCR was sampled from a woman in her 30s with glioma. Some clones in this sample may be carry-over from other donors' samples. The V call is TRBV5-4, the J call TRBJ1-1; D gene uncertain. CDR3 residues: CASSLGQTEAFF. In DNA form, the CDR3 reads TGTGCCAGCAGCTTGGGCCAAACTGAAGCTTTCTTT.